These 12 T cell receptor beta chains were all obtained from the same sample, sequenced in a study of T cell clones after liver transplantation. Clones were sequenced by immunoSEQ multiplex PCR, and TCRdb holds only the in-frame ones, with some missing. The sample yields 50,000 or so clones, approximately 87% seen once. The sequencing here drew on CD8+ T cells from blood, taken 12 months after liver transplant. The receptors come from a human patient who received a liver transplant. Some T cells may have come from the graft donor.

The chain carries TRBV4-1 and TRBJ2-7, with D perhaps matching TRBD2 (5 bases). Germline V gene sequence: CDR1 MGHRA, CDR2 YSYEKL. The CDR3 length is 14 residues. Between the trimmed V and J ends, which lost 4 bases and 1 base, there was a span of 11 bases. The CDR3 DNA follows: TGCGCCAGCAGCCGGACGGACTCTTCCTACGAGCAGTACTTC. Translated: CASSRTDSSYEQYF.

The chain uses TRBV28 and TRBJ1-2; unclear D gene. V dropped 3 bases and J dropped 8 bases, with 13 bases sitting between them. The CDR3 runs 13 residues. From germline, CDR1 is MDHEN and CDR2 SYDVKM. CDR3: CASSFPHPGGYTF. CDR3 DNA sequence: TGTGCCAGCAGTTTCCCCCACCCTGGGGGCTACACCTTC.

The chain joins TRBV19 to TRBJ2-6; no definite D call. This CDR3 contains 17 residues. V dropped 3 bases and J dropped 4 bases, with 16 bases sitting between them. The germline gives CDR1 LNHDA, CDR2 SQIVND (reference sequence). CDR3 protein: CASSIWAARKGANVLTF. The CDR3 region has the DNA TGTGCCAGTAGTATTTGGGCGGCCCGAAAAGGGGCCAACGTCCTGACTTTC.

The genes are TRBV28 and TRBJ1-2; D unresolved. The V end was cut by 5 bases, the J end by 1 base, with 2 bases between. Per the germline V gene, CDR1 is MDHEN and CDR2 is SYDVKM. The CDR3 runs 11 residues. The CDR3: CASSNNYGYTF. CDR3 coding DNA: TGTGCCAGCAGTAATAACTATGGCTACACCTTC.

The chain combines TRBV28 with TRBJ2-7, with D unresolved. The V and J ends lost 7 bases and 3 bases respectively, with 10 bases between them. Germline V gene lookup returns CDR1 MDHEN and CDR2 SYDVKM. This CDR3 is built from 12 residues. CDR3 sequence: CASKTPNYEQYF. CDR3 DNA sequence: TGTGCCAGCAAAACCCCCAACTACGAGCAGTACTTC.

The CDR3, as DNA: TGTGCCAGCTCCGTAGAGAGGAAGAATGAAAAACTGTTTTTT. It encodes CASSVERKNEKLFF. The rearrangement links TRBV7-9 to TRBJ1-4; no clear D. Trimming took 8 bases from V and 5 from J, leaving 15 bases between them. Germline values: CDR1 SEHNR, CDR2 FQNEAQ (reference sequence). The CDR3 has 14 amino acids.

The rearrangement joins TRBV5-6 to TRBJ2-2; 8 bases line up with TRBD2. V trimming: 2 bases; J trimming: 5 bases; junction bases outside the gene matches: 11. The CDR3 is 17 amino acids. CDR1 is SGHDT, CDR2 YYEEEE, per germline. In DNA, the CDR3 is TGTGCCAGCAGCTTCGCTAGCGGGTTACGAGGGACCGGGGAGCTGTTTTTT. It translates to CASSFASGLRGTGELFF.

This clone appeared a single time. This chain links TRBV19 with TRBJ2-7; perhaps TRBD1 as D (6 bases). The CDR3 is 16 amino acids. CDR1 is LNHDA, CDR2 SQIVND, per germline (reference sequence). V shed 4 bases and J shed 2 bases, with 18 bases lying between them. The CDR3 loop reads CASSTTLDSLTYEQYF. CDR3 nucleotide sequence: TGTGCCAGTAGTACGACCTTGGACAGCCTGACCTACGAGCAGTACTTC.

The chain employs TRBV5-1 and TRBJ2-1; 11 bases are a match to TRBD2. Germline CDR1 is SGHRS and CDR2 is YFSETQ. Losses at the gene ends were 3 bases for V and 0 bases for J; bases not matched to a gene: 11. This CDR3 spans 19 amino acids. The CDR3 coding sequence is TGCGCCAGCAGCTCTCTAGCGGGAGGATCAATCAGCTCCTACAATGAGCAGTTCTTC. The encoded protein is CASSSLAGGSISSYNEQFF.

This CDR3 reads CASSGGWNTGELFF. CDR3 nucleotides: TGTGCCAGTAGTGGGGGGTGGAACACCGGGGAGCTGTTTTTT. V is TRBV19 and J is TRBJ2-2; D perhaps matches TRBD2 (6 bases). This CDR3 spans 14 amino acids. Germline-derived CDR1 and CDR2 are LNHDA and SQIVND (reference sequence). V was cut by 5 bases and J by 1 base, with 8 bases left in between.

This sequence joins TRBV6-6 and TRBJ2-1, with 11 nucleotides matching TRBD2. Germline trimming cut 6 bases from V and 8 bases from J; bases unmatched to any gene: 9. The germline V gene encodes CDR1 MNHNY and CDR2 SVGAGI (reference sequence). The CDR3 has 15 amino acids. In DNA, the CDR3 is TGTGCCAGCAGGTTCACTAGCGGGAGTACCGATGAGCAGTTCTTC. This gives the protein CASRFTSGSTDEQFF.

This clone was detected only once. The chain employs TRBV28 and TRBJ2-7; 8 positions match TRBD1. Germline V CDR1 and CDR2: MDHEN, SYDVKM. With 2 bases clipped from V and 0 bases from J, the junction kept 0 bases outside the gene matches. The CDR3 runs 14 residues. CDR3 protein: CASSLTGGSYEQYF. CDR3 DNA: TGTGCCAGCAGTTTAACAGGGGGCTCCTACGAGCAGTACTTC.